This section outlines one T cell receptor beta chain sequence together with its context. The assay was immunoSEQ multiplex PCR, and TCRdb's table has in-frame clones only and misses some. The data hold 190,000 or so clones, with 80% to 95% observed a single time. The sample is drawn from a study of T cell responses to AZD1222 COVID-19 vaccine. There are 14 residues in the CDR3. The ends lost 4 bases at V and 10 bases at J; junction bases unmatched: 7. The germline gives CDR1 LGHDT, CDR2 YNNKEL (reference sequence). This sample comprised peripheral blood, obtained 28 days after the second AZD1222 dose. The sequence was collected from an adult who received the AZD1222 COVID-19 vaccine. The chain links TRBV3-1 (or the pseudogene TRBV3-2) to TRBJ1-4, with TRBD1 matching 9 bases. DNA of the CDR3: TGTGCCAGCAGCCCACAGGGGGCGAATCGAAAACTGTTTTTT. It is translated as CASSPQGANRKLFF.